Each of the 3 T cell receptor beta chains below was sequenced from the same sample in a study of synovial regulatory T cells in juvenile arthritis. The assay was immunoSEQ multiplex PCR, and TCRdb's table has in-frame clones only and misses some. The listing records approximately 10,000 clones. The sequenced material came from Treg cells from blood. Indicated subset: remaining (HLA-DR-negative) circulating blood Treg cells. These receptors were obtained from a donor under 30 with juvenile idiopathic arthritis.

CDR3 sequence: CASSERSPGGYNQPQHF. This chain uses TRBV6-1 with TRBJ1-5; as DNA is missing, the TRBD1 call by TCRdb cannot be tested. The CDR3 consists of 17 residues. The DNA is unrecorded. Germline V gene sequence: CDR1 MNHNS, CDR2 SASEGT.

The chain couples TRBV5-4 to TRBJ2-3; TCRdb's assignment of TRBD2 cannot be checked, as there is no DNA. The CDR3 spans 15 residues. No nucleotide data were recorded. The germline V gene encodes CDR1 SGHNT and CDR2 YYREEE (reference sequence). CDR3 region: CASTPFGLGVDTQYF.

The chain recombines TRBV5-1 with TRBJ2-7; TCRdb names TRBD2, which stays unverified in the absence of DNA. Germline V gives CDR1 SGHRS, CDR2 YFSETQ. CDR3 length equals 19 residues. No coding sequence is recorded. Here the CDR3 reads CASSRHSGLAGASSYEQYF.